The clone carrying this T cell receptor (beta chain) has only a few counts. Its antigen is undetermined. V was clipped by 2 bases and J by 5 bases, with 4 bases between them. The CDR3 sequence is 12 residues long. The germline V gene has CDR1 MNHNS and CDR2 SASEGT. Semi-nested PCR with Nested Universal Primer A followed constant-region reverse priming of full-length variable regions. Each CDR3 protein is one row after TCRdb ran MiXCR on the 5' RACE reads. Of roughly 45,000 distinct CDR3 sequences in the sample, approximately 28% were seen once. Overall study findings and caveats: Tumor-infiltrating Treg TCR alpha and beta sequences overlapped most with tumor naive CD4+ T cells, then blood naive. Whole repertoires were not studied in the larger cohort, only one V-J beta rearrangement. In terms of TCR gene usage, tumor memory CD4+ T cells clustered together with blood and lymph node memory CD4+ cells, as well as with lymph node naive CD4+ cells.

This clonotype originated in a female donor with breast cancer. The chain joins TRBV6-1 to TRBJ1-5; no firm D call. The sequenced sample consisted of tumor-infiltrating memory CD4+ T cells sorted from the breast tumor. The subset here: memory CD4+ T cells, CD4+CD45RO+CD25-. Here the CDR3 DNA reads TGTGCCAGCAGTGAACTTTATCAGCCCCAGCATTTT. It translates to CASSELYQPQHF.